This T cell receptor (beta chain) was identified during a study of OX40 agonist ivuxolimab in advanced cancers. Whole-study context: In this cohort, patients received ivuxolimab, an agonistic anti-OX40 (CD134) antibody.

Turning to this clone: Its antigen is currently unknown.

After removal of 1 base from V and 1 base from J, the junction contained 7 bases not matched to a gene. Germline V gives CDR1 MGHDK, CDR2 SYGVNS. This CDR3 region has 18 residues. Study-level results: Both blood CD4+ and CD8+ T cells showed clonal growth by week 6 at 0.1 to 3.0 mg/kg. CD4+ T cells averaged fewer expanded clones than CD8+ T cells.

Profiled with immunoSEQ multiplex PCR; TCRdb holds only in-frame clones, not every one. Of tens of thousands of clones listed, 85% are singletons. V gene TRBV25-1 combines with J gene TRBJ2-2; 9 bases align to TRBD2. The clonotype comes from an adult with an advanced solid tumor such as melanoma, head and neck, liver or kidney cancer. This specimen consisted of CD4+ or CD8+ T cells sorted from blood, obtained in a trial of the OX40 agonist ivuxolimab. The CDR3 sequence: CASSELGVREGNTGELFF. CDR3 sequence (DNA): TGTGCCAGCAGTGAATTGGGGGTGCGGGAGGGGAACACCGGGGAGCTGTTTTTT.